This TCR beta chain comes out of a study of T-cell memory formation after mild COVID-19. As for the study in general: TCR clusters were mostly confined to one donor each. Study-level points and caveats: There were some responding clones in pre-infection memory, which suggested that cross-reactive memory had joined. The main location of contracting CD4+ clones was CM and EM, and that of contracting CD8+ clones was EMRA.

Germline V lookup: CDR1 MRHNA, CDR2 SNTAGT. The V end lost 3 bases, the J end lost 6 bases, and 20 bases lay between the germline ends. The CDR3 totals 16 residues. Many counts were recorded for this clonotype. Its antigen is currently unknown. TCRdb re-called the 5' RACE reads with MiXCR, one entry per CDR3 protein. The data contain about 430,000 distinct CDR3 sequences, about a sixth of them singletons. The genes are TRBV6-4 and TRBJ1-1, with a weak D call TRBD1 (5 bases). The source material was PBMCs or a T cell subset sorted from them (not recorded which). The receptor's source is a man between 18 and 35 years old who had mild COVID-19 (a few samples of this study predate the infection). Cell type and time point are not known. Here the CDR3 reads CASSEGEGAGHAEAFF. The DNA of the CDR3 is TGTGCCAGCAGTGAAGGAGAAGGGGCCGGGCACGCTGAAGCTTTCTTT.